The 21 T cell receptor beta chains below were found in one sample sequenced in a study of vaccination and CD4 T cells after COVID-19. TCRdb redid the calling of the PCR reads with MiXCR, one entry per CDR3 protein. Found here are approximately 19,000 distinct CDR3 sequences, 45% to 70% of them singletons; the top ten hold 0.95% to 1.3%. Material: CD4+ T cells from blood, obtained after SARS-CoV-2 vaccination. The origin of the receptors is a human donor who had recovered from COVID-19.

V gene TRBV5-8 combines with J gene TRBJ2-7; 10 bases agree with TRBD1. The V gene's germline CDR1 is SGHTS and CDR2 YDEGEE. V trimming: 1 base; J trimming: 5 bases; junction bases outside the gene matches: 3. CDR3 length equals 14 residues. Here the CDR3 reads CASSLRQGAHEQYF. The CDR3 coding sequence is TGTGCCAGCAGCTTGAGACAGGGGGCCCACGAGCAGTACTTC.

Written as DNA, the CDR3 is TGCGCCAGCAGCTTGGGACTAGCGGGACTGGATACGCAGTATTTT. Protein product: CASSLGLAGLDTQYF. V is TRBV5-1 and J is TRBJ2-3; 11 nucleotides agree with TRBD2. V lost 0 bases and J lost 6; bases outside the gene matches: 3. This CDR3 spans 15 amino acids. Germline V gene lookup returns CDR1 SGHRS and CDR2 YFSETQ.

The chain has TRBV18 and TRBJ2-3, with 7 bases identical to TRBD1. Trimming removed 4 bases from V and 3 bases from J; junction bases left unmatched: 4. CDR3 size: 14 residues. CDR1 KGHSH and CDR2 LQKENI come from the germline V gene. CDR3 amino acids: CASSRGTATDTQYF. Here the CDR3 DNA reads TGTGCCAGCTCACGTGGGACAGCGACAGATACGCAGTATTTT.

CDR3 loop: CSASGTGGNQPQHF. CDR3 nucleotides: TGCAGTGCTAGTGGGACAGGGGGAAATCAGCCCCAGCATTTT. The chain couples TRBV20-1 to TRBJ1-5; 11 bases line up with TRBD1. The CDR3 contains 14 residues. Trimming cost V 3 bases and J 4 bases; bases outside gene matches: 2. CDR1 is DFQATT and CDR2 is SNEGSKA in the germline V gene (reference sequence).

The V and J genes are TRBV7-3 and TRBJ1-2; D gene uncertain. V lost 4 bases to trimming and J lost 7 bases, with 13 bases between them. Germline-derived CDR1 and CDR2 are SGHTA and FQGTGA. The CDR3 covers 13 residues. CDR3 bases: TGTGCCAGCAGCTCATTCGACCTAACTGGCTACACCTTC. Its protein product is CASSSFDLTGYTF.

J is TRBJ2-3 and V is TRBV20-1, with unresolved D. Germline loops: CDR1 DFQATT, CDR2 SNEGSKA (reference sequence). Trimming shortened V by 3 bases and J by 2 bases, and 18 bases separated the two germline ends. The CDR3 extends over 16 amino acids. CDR3 in amino acids: CSASFIGREITDTQYF. CDR3 bases: TGCAGTGCTAGTTTTATCGGGCGCGAGATCACAGATACGCAGTATTTT.

The chain has TRBV7-8 and TRBJ2-3; 7 nucleotides line up with TRBD2. The CDR3 has 15 amino acids. The V segment lost 8 bases and the J segment 5 bases; nucleotides outside the gene matches: 13. Looked up from germline, CDR1 is SGHVS and CDR2 is FQNEAQ. For the CDR3, the DNA is TGTGCCAGCGGTCCCTTGGCGGGAGAGGGAGATACGCAGTATTTT. This translates into CASGPLAGEGDTQYF. Using reference TRBV7-8 and TRBJ2-3 for the parts outside the CDR3, the full variable domain is GAGVSQSPRYKVAKRGQDVALRCDPISGHVSLFWYQQALGQGPEFLTYFQNEAQLDKSGLPSDRFFAERPEGSVSTLKIQRTQQEDSAVYLCASGPLAGEGDTQYFGPGTRLTVL.

This chain connects TRBV27 to TRBJ1-2, with D possibly being TRBD1 (6 bases). The CDR3 totals 13 residues. V was cut by 3 bases and J by 6 bases, with 11 bases left in between. Germline assignment: CDR1 MNHEY and CDR2 SMNVEV (reference sequence). In DNA, the CDR3 is TGTGCCAGCAGTTTCAGGGGCGGGGATGGCTACACCTTC. Amino acid sequence: CASSFRGGDGYTF.

J is TRBJ2-7 and V is TRBV10-3, with D possibly matching TRBD2 (5 bases). Trimming stripped 6 bases from V and 7 bases from J, with 16 bases between. Germline V gene data show CDR1 as ENHRY and CDR2 as SYGVKD. The CDR3 loop spans 13 amino acids. Here the CDR3 DNA reads TGTGCCATCAGCTGGGAACGTTGGGAGGAGCAGTACTTC. Its translation is CAISWERWEEQYF.

V and J are TRBV4-1 and TRBJ2-1; 11 bases align to TRBD2. V trimming: 0 bases; J trimming: 4 bases; junction bases outside the gene matches: 8. Germline V lookup: CDR1 MGHRA, CDR2 YSYEKL. The CDR3 covers 18 residues. The CDR3 loop is CASSQDPRLAGKYNEQFF. As DNA, the CDR3 is TGCGCCAGCAGCCAAGATCCTAGACTAGCGGGGAAATACAATGAGCAGTTCTTC.

This clonotype was picked up one time. This chain joins TRBV20-1 and TRBJ2-5; 15 positions agree with TRBD2. CDR3 size: 15 residues. Germline CDR1 is DFQATT and CDR2 is SNEGSKA (reference sequence). With 5 bases clipped from V and 5 bases from J, the junction kept 6 bases outside the gene matches. This chain's CDR3 is CSAPGLAGGRETQYF. CDR3 in DNA: TGCAGTGCTCCCGGACTAGCGGGGGGGAGGGAGACCCAGTACTTC.

V and J are TRBV3-1 and TRBJ1-5; D is possibly TRBD1 (5 bases). Looked up from germline, CDR1 is LGHDT and CDR2 is YNNKEL (reference sequence). Trimming cost V 2 bases and J 4 bases, with 18 bases left between them. The CDR3 loop spans 17 amino acids. The CDR3 DNA reads as TGTGCCAGCAGCCAAAATGGGTGGGGGGAGGAGAATCAGCCCCAGCATTTT. It yields the protein CASSQNGWGEENQPQHF.

This clonotype was counted a few times. This rearrangement joins TRBV7-2 to TRBJ1-6; a weak D match, TRBD1 (6 bases). Germline CDR1 and CDR2: SGHTA and FQGNSA. V lost 1 base, J lost 12 bases, and 16 bases lay in between. There are 15 residues in the CDR3. The CDR3 nucleotides read TGTGCCAGCAGCTTAGGGGGGGCGCAATCCGGACCCCTCCACTTT. It is translated as CASSLGGAQSGPLHF.

The chain recombines TRBV5-1 with TRBJ2-3, with TRBD2 matching 11 bases. The CDR3 is 16 residues long. Germline CDR1 reads SGHRS; CDR2 reads YFSETQ. The junction had 6 bases not matched to a gene; V was cut back by 4 bases and J by 2 bases. The CDR3 coding sequence is TGCGCCAGCAGCGCCCCGGGACTAGCGGACACAGATACGCAGTATTTT. Residues: CASSAPGLADTDTQYF.

The table lists this clonotype with a few counts. This rearrangement joins TRBV6-1 to TRBJ2-5; 13 bases agree with TRBD2. The V segment lost 5 bases and the J segment 5 bases; nucleotides outside the gene matches: 2. The CDR3 sequence is 14 residues long. Germline CDR1 and CDR2: MNHNS and SASEGT. CDR3 DNA sequence: TGTGCCAGCAGTCGACTAGCGGGAGGTGAGACCCAGTACTTC. Amino acids: CASSRLAGGETQYF.

The CDR3 region is CAWTDTRYEQYF. The CDR3 DNA follows: TGTGCCTGGACTGACACGCGCTACGAGCAGTACTTC. The rearrangement joins TRBV30 to TRBJ2-7; D is undetermined. Germline CDR1 GTSNPN, CDR2 SVGIG (reference sequence). This CDR3 is 12 amino acids long. Trimming pared 4 bases from V and 3 bases from J, leaving 10 bases between.

In its sample, this clonotype was seen a few times. The gene calls are TRBV20-1 and TRBJ1-1, with no clear D. CDR3 length: 15 amino acids. Germline CDR1 reads DFQATT; CDR2 reads SNEGSKA (reference sequence). V lost 0 bases to trimming and J lost 0 bases, with 11 bases between them. The DNA of the CDR3 is TGCAGTGCTAGAGATGTCGGACGACTGAACACTGAAGCTTTCTTT. Translation: CSARDVGRLNTEAFF.

This chain uses TRBV12-3 or TRBV12-4 with TRBJ2-3; D ambiguous. Trimming left V 5 bases short and J 6 bases short, with 9 bases between. The CDR3 spans 12 residues. This chain's CDR3 is CASSPLGDTQYF. CDR3 bases: TGTGCCAGCAGTCCCCTGGGGGATACGCAGTATTTT.

The rearrangement uses TRBV28 and TRBJ1-2; D is uncertain. The germline gives CDR1 MDHEN, CDR2 SYDVKM. This CDR3 has 14 amino acids. V dropped 5 bases and J dropped 7 bases, with 17 bases sitting between them. The CDR3 spells CASSVTAKILGYTF. CDR3 DNA sequence: TGTGCCAGCAGTGTAACAGCAAAAATTCTTGGCTACACCTTC.

The rearrangement joins TRBV6-5 to TRBJ2-7; 7 nucleotides match TRBD1. Germline-derived CDR1 and CDR2 are MNHEY and SVGAGI. The CDR3 sequence is 15 residues long. Trimming took 0 bases from V and 4 from J; bases not matched to a gene: 6. CDR3 nucleotide sequence: TGTGCCAGCAGTTACTCGAACAGGGGTAGATACGAGCAGTACTTC. Its translation: CASSYSNRGRYEQYF.

This clonotype was detected a few times. This chain connects TRBV6-1 to TRBJ2-7, with D perhaps TRBD1 or TRBD2 (6 bases each). This CDR3 comprises 16 residues. Trimming cost V 7 bases and J 3 bases, with 22 bases left between them. The germline CDR1 and CDR2 sequences are MNHNS and SASEGT. The CDR3 reads CASTGVGKGTGYEQYF. CDR3 nucleotides: TGTGCCAGCACAGGGGTAGGTAAAGGGACTGGCTACGAGCAGTACTTC.